This T cell receptor beta chain was captured by sequencing in a study of CD8 T cells in ankylosing spondylitis. The germline CDR1 and CDR2 sequences are KGHSY and FQNENV. The V segment lost 2 bases and the J segment 5 bases; nucleotides outside the gene matches: 6. The CDR3 has 15 residues. TCRdb processed the 5' RACE reads anew with MiXCR; each CDR3 protein has one entry. The profile shows around 28,000 distinct CDR3 sequences, around 30% of them singletons. Only a few counts were recorded for this clonotype. The specimen was synovial fluid, either unsorted or a sorted T cell fraction (not recorded which). The sequence was obtained from a male donor with ankylosing spondylitis. The chain joins TRBV16 to TRBJ2-7; 10 bases fit TRBD1. The CDR3 DNA reads as TGTGCCAGCAGCCAACCGGGACAGGGGACCAACGAGCAGTACTTC. Translated: CASSQPGQGTNEQYF. The full variable domain, its missing parts supplied by reference TRBV16 and TRBJ2-7, is GEEVAQTPKHLVRGEGQKAKLYCAPIKGHSYVFWYQQVLKNEFKFLISFQNENVFDETGMPKERFSAKCLPNSPCSLEIQATKLEDSAVYFCASSQPGQGTNEQYFGPGTRLTVT.